The present T cell receptor beta chain was sequenced within a study of T cells in Graves' hyperthyroidism and ophthalmopathy. At the level of the study: Initial diagnosis, before any treatment, was when peripheral blood was collected. General study results and limits: Also found in blood were most expanded thyroid clonotypes above 0.001.

TCR beta CDR3 regions were amplified from RNA. The TCR CDR3 first-round RT-PCR relied on the HTBI primer set. MiXCR, applied by TCRdb to the multiplex PCR reads, yields one record per CDR3 protein. The sample holds nearly 750,000 distinct CDR3 sequences, 35% seen once. Hyperthyroidism patients were newly diagnosed, had disease duration under 2 months, and were aged 18 to 65 years. Researchers barred patients who had uncontrolled infection, other autoimmune disease, pregnancy or lactation. CDR3 length: 13 amino acids. With 5 bases removed from V and 4 bases from J, the gap between germline ends came to 11 bases. Germline loops: CDR1 SEHNR, CDR2 FQNEAQ (reference sequence). The sample holds a few counts of this clonotype. The target antigen is unknown.

Sequencing input: blood. This chain links TRBV7-9 with TRBJ1-2, with unresolved D. The receptor comes from a woman aged 40 to 50 with Graves' hyperthyroidism. CDR3 amino acids: CASSPVSPYGYTF. CDR3 sequence (DNA): TGTGCCAGCAGCCCCGTTTCGCCCTATGGCTACACCTTC.